The next 26 T cell receptor beta chains were all read from a single sample in a study of blood T cell repertoires in COVID-19. TCRdb keeps only in-frame clones here, not all; method: immunoSEQ multiplex PCR. The profile covers 81,000 or so clones, with roughly 80% appearing a single time and over 9.5% taken by the ten largest. The specimen sequenced was peripheral blood. The receptors here all came from a woman in her 70s with active or convalescent COVID-19.

The chain carries TRBV7-2 and TRBJ2-1, with 10 bases matching TRBD1. Germline V lookup: CDR1 SGHTA, CDR2 FQGNSA. The junction had 7 bases not matched to a gene; V was cut back by 6 bases and J by 5 bases. The CDR3 runs 15 residues. The CDR3 protein is CASRLGQGGHNEQFF. CDR3 DNA sequence: TGTGCCAGCAGACTAGGACAGGGGGGACACAATGAGCAGTTCTTC.

This sequence joins TRBV5-1 and TRBJ2-2; possible D gene TRBD1, 6 bases. The CDR3 length is 15 residues. The germline V and J ends were trimmed by 0 bases and 5 bases, with 11 bases remaining between them. The germline gives CDR1 SGHRS, CDR2 YFSETQ. In DNA, the CDR3 is TGCGCCAGCAGCTTGGAAACAGGGAATACCGGGGAGCTGTTTTTT. Amino acids: CASSLETGNTGELFF.

V usage is TRBV6-2 or TRBV6-3 and J usage is TRBJ2-1, with D perhaps TRBD2 (6 bases). From germline, CDR1 is MNHEY and CDR2 SVGEGT. V dropped 3 bases and J dropped 2 bases, with 11 bases sitting between them. The CDR3 length is 15 residues. The CDR3 DNA reads as TGTGCCAGCAGTTATGGAGGGGCCCCCTACAATGAGCAGTTCTTC. Translated: CASSYGGAPYNEQFF.

V is TRBV7-8 and J is TRBJ2-7; D gene unclear. The germline V and J ends were trimmed by 2 bases and 3 bases, with 8 bases remaining between them. CDR3 length: 13 amino acids. Looked up from germline, CDR1 is SGHVS and CDR2 is FQNEAQ. CDR3 nucleotide sequence: TGTGCCAGCAGCTTATTTGACATCTACGAGCAGTACTTC. Its translation: CASSLFDIYEQYF.

The V call is TRBV6-5, the J call TRBJ2-7, with 11 bases lining up with TRBD1. J was trimmed by 3 bases and V by 2 bases; bases with no gene match: 3. CDR1 and CDR2 (germline): MNHEY, SVGAGI. This CDR3 is built from 15 residues. The CDR3 bases are TGTGCCAGCAGTTACGGGGGACAGGGGGGCTACGAGCAGTACTTC. Its protein product is CASSYGGQGGYEQYF.

The chain uses TRBV27 and TRBJ1-4, with 9 bases aligning to TRBD1. The ends lost 6 bases at V and 7 bases at J; junction bases unmatched: 12. This CDR3 region has 16 residues. The germline gives CDR1 MNHEY, CDR2 SMNVEV (reference sequence). The CDR3 nucleotides are TGTGCCAGCAGGCTTCGACTGGACAGGGGAAGTGAAAAACTGTTTTTT. Amino acids: CASRLRLDRGSEKLFF.

This chain links TRBV7-9 with TRBJ2-5; 9 nucleotides align to TRBD1. J gave up 5 bases and V 2 bases, and 3 bases lay outside the gene matches. The germline gives CDR1 SEHNR, CDR2 FQNEAQ (reference sequence). This CDR3 has 14 amino acids. The CDR3 here is CASSLPGQGETQYF. The CDR3 DNA follows: TGTGCCAGCAGCTTACCGGGACAGGGCGAGACCCAGTACTTC.

The chain recombines TRBV6-2 or TRBV6-3 with TRBJ1-2; D may be TRBD1 (5 bases). The germline V and J ends were trimmed by 6 bases and 8 bases, with 16 bases remaining between them. Germline V gives CDR1 MNHEY, CDR2 SVGEGT. CDR3 length equals 13 residues. The CDR3 here is CASSPAGMRGYTF. DNA of the CDR3: TGTGCCAGCAGCCCAGCAGGGATGCGGGGCTACACCTTC.

CDR3 DNA: TGTGCCAGCTCACCAAGTTATGGACAGGGGGCCCCTAACTATGGCTACACCTTC. This translates into CASSPSYGQGAPNYGYTF. This chain links TRBV18 with TRBJ1-2, with TRBD1 matching over 11 bases. The CDR3 spans 18 residues. With V trimmed by 2 bases and J by 0 bases, 8 bases remained unmatched. The germline V gene has CDR1 KGHSH and CDR2 LQKENI.

This clone is a singleton in its sample. V and J are TRBV29-1 and TRBJ2-7; 11 nucleotides match TRBD2. With V trimmed by 4 bases and J by 0 bases, 8 bases remained unmatched. Per germline, CDR1 SQVTM and CDR2 ANQGSEA. The CDR3 loop spans 16 amino acids. Here the CDR3 DNA reads TGCAGCGTTGTGGGGACTAGCGGTAGGAGCTCCTACGAGCAGTACTTC. Protein sequence: CSVVGTSGRSSYEQYF.

The chain is built from TRBV7-8 and TRBJ1-2; TRBD1 is a possible D gene (5 bases). Germline V lookup: CDR1 SGHVS, CDR2 FQNEAQ. V was cut by 0 bases and J by 4 bases, with 21 bases left in between. The CDR3 has 18 residues. CDR3 loop: CASSLAQNLRGFSYGYTF. The CDR3 bases are TGTGCCAGCAGCTTAGCACAAAACCTTCGGGGGTTTAGCTATGGCTACACCTTC.

The chain links TRBV11-2 to TRBJ1-4; 7 bases are shared with TRBD1. The length of the CDR3 is 15 residues. Germline V gives CDR1 SGHAT, CDR2 FQNNGV. V lost 5 bases to trimming and J lost 4 bases; unmatched junction nucleotides: 7. Here the CDR3 reads CASSQGGRSNEKLFF. The CDR3, as DNA: TGTGCCAGCAGCCAGGGGGGACGGAGTAATGAAAAACTGTTTTTT.

The chain employs TRBV10-2 and TRBJ2-3, with 15 nucleotides matching TRBD2. The length of the CDR3 is 19 residues. Germline V CDR1 and CDR2: WSHSY, SAAADI. V shed 2 bases, J shed 4 bases, and the junction held 10 bases outside the gene matches. The CDR3 DNA is TGCGCCAGCAGTGAGGCCCGCCGCCGGACTAGCGGGGGGGCAGATACGCAGTATTTT. This gives the protein CASSEARRRTSGGADTQYF.

V usage is TRBV6-5 and J usage is TRBJ1-1, with D perhaps TRBD1 (6 bases). With 0 bases removed from V and 4 bases from J, the gap between germline ends came to 12 bases. CDR3 length: 15 residues. The germline gives CDR1 MNHEY, CDR2 SVGAGI. In DNA, the CDR3 is TGTGCCAGCAGTTACTCGTGGCAGGGGACCACTGAAGCTTTCTTT. Its translation is CASSYSWQGTTEAFF.

This clone was counted a few times. V usage is TRBV5-1 and J usage is TRBJ1-2; maybe TRBD1 (6 bases). The CDR3 covers 14 residues. V lost 4 bases and J 3 bases, leaving 13 bases between the germline ends. In germline, CDR1 is SGHRS, CDR2 YFSETQ. DNA for the CDR3: TGCGCCAGCAGCCCACGACCAGGGGACTATGGCTACACCTTC. It yields the protein CASSPRPGDYGYTF.

This clone was seen just once. The V gene is TRBV6-1, the J gene TRBJ1-5; D may be TRBD1 (5 bases). V was pared by 3 bases and J by 1 base, with 22 bases between. The germline V gene has CDR1 MNHNS and CDR2 SASEGT. The CDR3 loop spans 19 amino acids. The CDR3 DNA reads as TGTGCCAGCAGTGAGTCCCCGGGACTATATAGCCTCAGCAATCAGCCCCAGCATTTT. It translates to CASSESPGLYSLSNQPQHF.

A single count supports this clone. This sequence joins TRBV9 and TRBJ1-6, with 8 bases identical to TRBD1. Unmatched junction bases numbered 4, after V lost 4 bases and J lost 7 bases. The CDR3 runs 14 residues. The germline CDR1 and CDR2 sequences are SGDLS and YYNGEE. In nucleotides, the CDR3 is TGTGCCAGCAGCAAGGACAGGGCCAATTCACCCCTCCACTTT. Encoded protein: CASSKDRANSPLHF.

J is TRBJ1-2 and V is TRBV7-2; 9 bases agree with TRBD1. Trimming cost V 1 base and J 5 bases; bases outside gene matches: 2. This CDR3 region has 14 residues. In germline, CDR1 is SGHTA, CDR2 FQGNSA. For the CDR3, the DNA is TGTGCCAGCAGCTTAGGACAGGGGGGGTATGGCTACACCTTC. Protein sequence: CASSLGQGGYGYTF.

This chain connects TRBV21-1 to TRBJ1-6; the table gives TRBD1 as D, unverified against the DNA. TRBV21-1 is classified as a pseudogene. The CDR3 is 18 residues long. CDR3 sequence: CASSKKNRGSPYNSPLHF. The DNA for the CDR3 is TGTGCCAGCAGCAAAAAAAACAGGGGCAGCCCCTATAATTCACCCCTCCACTTT.

V usage is TRBV28 and J usage is TRBJ2-3; D unclear. This CDR3 is built from 13 residues. V lost 3 bases to trimming and J lost 0 bases, with 4 bases between them. Looked up from germline, CDR1 is MDHEN and CDR2 is SYDVKM. CDR3 region: CASSFQSTDTQYF. CDR3 in DNA: TGTGCCAGCAGTTTCCAGAGCACAGATACGCAGTATTTT.

This clone was detected only once. This chain connects TRBV14 to TRBJ1-1; the D is unclear. The ends were cut back, 5 bases at V and 10 bases at J, with 17 bases in the middle. The CDR3 covers 13 residues. Germline V lookup: CDR1 SGHDN, CDR2 FVKESK. The CDR3 DNA is TGTGCCAGCAGCATTCCTCGGGCCGGAGGAGCTTTCTTT. Protein product: CASSIPRAGGAFF.

The V call is TRBV6-6, the J call TRBJ2-2, with unresolved D. The V and J ends lost 7 bases and 1 base respectively, with 7 bases between them. CDR3 length: 13 residues. The V gene's germline CDR1 is MNHNY and CDR2 SVGAGI (reference sequence). DNA for the CDR3: TGTGCCAGCAAGAGACAGAACACCGGGGAGCTGTTTTTT. As protein: CASKRQNTGELFF.

V and J are TRBV4-1 and TRBJ1-1; D is possibly TRBD1 (5 bases). Trimming cost V 3 bases and J 2 bases, with 22 bases left between them. The CDR3 length is 18 residues. The germline V gene encodes CDR1 MGHRA and CDR2 YSYEKL. The CDR3 reads CASSHTLSTGVVNTEAFF. DNA for the CDR3: TGCGCCAGCAGCCACACCTTGTCGACGGGGGTGGTTAACACTGAAGCTTTCTTT.

The chain joins TRBV6-4 to TRBJ1-1; D might be TRBD1 (5 bases). Germline CDR1 and CDR2: MRHNA and SNTAGT. The CDR3 covers 14 residues. Trimming removed 3 bases at V and 4 bases at J, with 12 bases between. The DNA for the CDR3 is TGTGCCAGCAGTGAGGAGGGGAGGGCCACTGAAGCTTTCTTT. Translated: CASSEEGRATEAFF.

This chain uses TRBV2 with TRBJ2-7, with 10 bases identical to TRBD1. V shed 7 bases, J shed 5 bases, and the junction held 8 bases outside the gene matches. CDR1 is SNHLY, CDR2 FYNNEI, per germline. The CDR3 has 14 residues. Here the CDR3 DNA reads TGTGCCAGCAAACGACAGGGGGCTACCCACGAGCAGTACTTC. Amino acid sequence: CASKRQGATHEQYF.

The rearrangement joins TRBV9 to TRBJ1-1, with TRBD1 as a possible D gene (6 bases). Trimming removed 4 bases from V and 6 bases from J, with 16 bases in between. The CDR3 sequence is 14 residues long. Germline values: CDR1 SGDLS, CDR2 YYNGEE. CDR3 in amino acids: CASSPKGEKSEAFF. The CDR3, as DNA: TGTGCCAGCAGCCCAAAGGGGGAGAAGTCTGAAGCTTTCTTT.